This T cell receptor (beta chain) was identified in a study of cytomegalovirus exposure and HLA in healthy donors. Study-level results: Analysis was performed later, and it showed HLA-associated TCR beta chains to be more clonally expanded than equally common others. Cytomegalovirus status, reportedly, was diagnosed with high specificity and sensitivity by the classifier. With DRB1 most and HLA-C fewest, TCR association rates differed between HLA loci in a later analysis.

The CDR3 consists of 15 residues. CDR1 KGHSH and CDR2 LQKENI come from the germline V gene. V was clipped by 3 bases and J by 0 bases, with 11 bases between them. Regarding this clone: Its target is not known.

A multiplex PCR was run with 60 Vbeta primers and 13 Jbeta primers. Profiling relied on immunoSEQ multiplex PCR, and the TCRdb table lists in-frame clones only, not all of them. The sample lists about 200,000 clones; more than 60% were seen once. The sequencing sample was made of PBMCs. The genes are TRBV18 and TRBJ1-2, with TRBD1 as a possible D gene (5 bases). The receptor's source is a girl aged 2 to 10 in good health and CMV-seronegative. The CDR3 sequence is CASSPGATANYGYTF. DNA of the CDR3: TGTGCCAGCTCACCTGGGGCGACGGCTAACTATGGCTACACCTTC.